These T cell receptor beta chains were read from a single sample in a study of cytomegalovirus exposure and HLA in healthy donors. The repertoire was sequenced with immunoSEQ multiplex PCR; TCRdb's copy has only in-frame clones and lacks some. The data show 150,000 to 200,000 clones, approximately 80% seen once. Sequencing used PBMCs. These receptors were taken from a girl aged 10 to 17 in good health and CMV-seropositive. The conserved cysteine and the conserved F or W are not part of the CDR3 here. Each record gives: J gene, CDR3 length, V gene, CDR3 protein.

J gene: TRBJ1-2
CDR3 length: 14
V gene: TRBV9
CDR3 protein: ASSPGLAPIFYGYT

J gene: TRBJ2-7
CDR3 length: 13
V gene: TRBV4-1
CDR3 protein: ASSRVPLGGGEQY

J gene: TRBJ2-3
CDR3 length: 14
V gene: TRBV4-2
CDR3 protein: ASSPVDAGGADTQY

J gene: TRBJ2-7
CDR3 length: 12
V gene: TRBV6-5
CDR3 protein: ASSYSQGSGEQY

J gene: TRBJ2-2
CDR3 length: 13
V gene: TRBV6-5
CDR3 protein: ASRGGGWNTGELF

J gene: TRBJ1-1
CDR3 length: 13
V gene: TRBV27
CDR3 protein: ASRFNPTIDTEAF

J gene: TRBJ2-1
CDR3 length: 13
V gene: TRBV5-1
CDR3 protein: ASSLVSGTWNEQF

J gene: TRBJ2-7
CDR3 length: 13
V gene: TRBV9
CDR3 protein: ASSSRTSGSYEQY

J gene: TRBJ2-1
CDR3 length: 11
V gene: TRBV5-1
CDR3 protein: ASSVDRHNEQF

J gene: TRBJ2-1
CDR3 length: 13
V gene: TRBV2
CDR3 protein: ASSDLARVHNEQF

J gene: TRBJ1-2
CDR3 length: 16
V gene: TRBV4-1
CDR3 protein: ASSQDPPDRAFAEGYT

J gene: TRBJ2-6
CDR3 length: 16
V gene: TRBV5-6
CDR3 protein: ASSWGQGGIGGANVLT

J gene: TRBJ2-5
CDR3 length: 11
V gene: TRBV14
CDR3 protein: ASSQDLSGTQY

J gene: TRBJ2-3
CDR3 length: 13
V gene: TRBV5-4
CDR3 protein: ASSPRDSSTDTQY

J gene: TRBJ1-1
CDR3 length: 11
V gene: TRBV19
CDR3 protein: ASTDRGITEAF

J gene: TRBJ2-7
CDR3 length: 11
V gene: TRBV2
CDR3 protein: ASSADLDYEQY

J gene: TRBJ2-7
CDR3 length: 13
V gene: TRBV7-2
CDR3 protein: ASSSPGTSPYEQY

J gene: TRBJ1-5
CDR3 length: 12
V gene: TRBV7-9
CDR3 protein: ASSLGQYNQPQH

J gene: TRBJ2-1
CDR3 length: 14
V gene: TRBV15
CDR3 protein: ATSRDRKSGYNEQF

J gene: TRBJ2-1
CDR3 length: 9
V gene: TRBV12-5
CDR3 protein: ASALYNEQF

J gene: TRBJ2-7
CDR3 length: 11
V gene: TRBV7-9
CDR3 protein: ASGAFWAYEQY

J gene: TRBJ2-3
CDR3 length: 13
V gene: TRBV19
CDR3 protein: ASSIGLTSTDTQY

J gene: TRBJ1-4
CDR3 length: 12
V gene: TRBV5-8
CDR3 protein: ASRDRQGNEKLF

J gene: TRBJ2-1
CDR3 length: 15
V gene: TRBV27
CDR3 protein: ASSLIAVDGRVNEQF

J gene: TRBJ2-1
CDR3 length: 13
V gene: TRBV5-1
CDR3 protein: ASSLSSGTYNEQF

J gene: TRBJ1-2
CDR3 length: 13
V gene: TRBV2
CDR3 protein: ASNLTPEPNYGYT

J gene: TRBJ1-1
CDR3 length: 15
V gene: TRBV15
CDR3 protein: ATSRERGGGTNTEAF

J gene: TRBJ1-1
CDR3 length: 12
V gene: TRBV11-2
CDR3 protein: ASSARGMNTEAF

J gene: TRBJ1-6
CDR3 length: 13
V gene: TRBV7-2
CDR3 protein: ASSLAQALNSPLH

J gene: TRBJ2-7
CDR3 length: 15
V gene: TRBV27
CDR3 protein: ASSLAGASGMGYEQY

J gene: TRBJ1-5
CDR3 length: 14
V gene: TRBV18
CDR3 protein: ASSPITGDSNQPQH

J gene: TRBJ2-7
CDR3 length: 13
V gene: TRBV7-8
CDR3 protein: ASSFRDRGGRGQY

J gene: TRBJ2-7
CDR3 length: 12
V gene: TRBV27
CDR3 protein: ASSIDRGRNEQY